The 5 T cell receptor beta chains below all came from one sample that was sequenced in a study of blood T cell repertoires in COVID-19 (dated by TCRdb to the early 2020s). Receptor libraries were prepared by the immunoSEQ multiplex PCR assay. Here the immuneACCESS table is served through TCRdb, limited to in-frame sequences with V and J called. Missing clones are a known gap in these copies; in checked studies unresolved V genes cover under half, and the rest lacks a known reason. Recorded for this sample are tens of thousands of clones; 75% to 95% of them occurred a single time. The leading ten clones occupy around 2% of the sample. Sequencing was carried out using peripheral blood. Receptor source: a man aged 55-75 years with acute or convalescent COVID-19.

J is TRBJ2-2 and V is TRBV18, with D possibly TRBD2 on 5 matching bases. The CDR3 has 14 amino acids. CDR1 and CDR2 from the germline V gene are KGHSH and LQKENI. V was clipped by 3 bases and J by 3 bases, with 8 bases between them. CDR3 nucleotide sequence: TGTGCCAGCTCACCGTACGGGGACACCGGGGAGCTGTTTTTT. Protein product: CASSPYGDTGELFF.

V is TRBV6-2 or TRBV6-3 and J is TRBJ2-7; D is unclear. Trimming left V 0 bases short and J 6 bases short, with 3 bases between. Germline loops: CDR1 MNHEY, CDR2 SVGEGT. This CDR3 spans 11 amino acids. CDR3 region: CASSYSSEQYF. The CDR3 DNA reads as TGTGCCAGCAGTTACTCGAGCGAGCAGTACTTC.

The CDR3 DNA reads as TGTGCCAGCAAACCTAGCGGGGGCTCCTACGAGCAGTACTTC. It codes for CASKPSGGSYEQYF. The V gene is TRBV2, the J gene TRBJ2-7; 10 bases map to TRBD2. Germline V lookup: CDR1 SNHLY, CDR2 FYNNEI. This CDR3 region has 14 residues. Trimming removed 7 bases from V and 0 bases from J; junction bases left unmatched: 3.

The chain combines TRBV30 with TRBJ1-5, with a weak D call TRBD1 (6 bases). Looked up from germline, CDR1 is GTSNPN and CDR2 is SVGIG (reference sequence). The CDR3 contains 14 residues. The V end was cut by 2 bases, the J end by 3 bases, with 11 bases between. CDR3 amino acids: CAWSSRGFNQPQHF. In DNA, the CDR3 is TGTGCCTGGAGTTCAAGGGGGTTCAATCAGCCCCAGCATTTT.

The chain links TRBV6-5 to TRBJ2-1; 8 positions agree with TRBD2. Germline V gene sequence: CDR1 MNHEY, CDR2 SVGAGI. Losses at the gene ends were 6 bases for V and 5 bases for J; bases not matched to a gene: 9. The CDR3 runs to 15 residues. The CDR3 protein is CASRDPGGGNNEQFF. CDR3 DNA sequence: TGTGCCAGCAGGGACCCGGGAGGGGGGAACAATGAGCAGTTCTTC.